One and the same sample provided the 13 T cell receptor beta chains below, sequenced in a study of T cells expressing NK-cell markers. With the 5' RACE reads reprocessed, TCRdb shows one record per CDR3 protein and no DNA. This sample's table has some 390,000 distinct CDR3 sequences. The specimen was blood T cells: a sorted CD56 or NKG2C T cell subset, CD4+ or CD8+ T cells, or bulk PBMC T cells (not recorded which). All receptors come from a woman aged 45 to 65 in good health.

The genes are TRBV5-1 and TRBJ1-1; absent DNA, TCRdb's TRBD1 call cannot be checked. CDR3 length equals 15 residues. Germline values: CDR1 SGHRS, CDR2 YFSETQ. CDR3 region: CASSGGGPMNTEAFF.

The gene calls are TRBV29-1 and TRBJ2-1; TCRdb selects TRBD1, and the lack of DNA leaves this call unchecked. Germline values: CDR1 SQVTM, CDR2 ANQGSEA. CDR3 length equals 15 residues. The CDR3 loop reads CSVEDTGRTYNEQFF.

V usage is TRBV7-8 and J usage is TRBJ2-6; TCRdb's D call of TRBD1 is untestable without DNA. Germline V lookup: CDR1 SGHVS, CDR2 FQNEAQ. The CDR3 is 17 amino acids. CDR3 in amino acids: CASSLRTGSPGANVLTF.

The chain recombines TRBV7-6 with TRBJ2-2; TCRdb selects TRBD1, and the lack of DNA leaves this call unchecked. Germline-derived CDR1 and CDR2 are SGHVS and FNYEAQ. This CDR3 has 16 amino acids. The CDR3 here is CATNGLPRPHTGELFF.

This rearrangement joins TRBV9 to TRBJ2-1; no DNA is available, so the TRBD1 call from TCRdb remains unchecked. CDR1 is SGDLS and CDR2 is YYNGEE in the germline V gene. CDR3 length: 15 amino acids. The CDR3 loop reads CASSVDLRAYNEQFF.

The chain uses TRBV7-2 and TRBJ2-1; checking the TCRdb D call of TRBD2 is not possible without DNA. The CDR3 runs 14 residues. Germline V gene lookup returns CDR1 SGHTA and CDR2 FQGNSA. This CDR3 is CASSSRGRASSLFF. The whole variable domain, filled in from reference TRBV7-2 and TRBJ2-1, reads GAGVSQSPSNKVTEKGKDVELRCDPISGHTALYWYRQSLGQGLEFLIYFQGNSAPDKSGLPSDRFSAERTGGSVSTLTIQRTQQEDSAVYLCASSSRGRASSLFFGPGTRLTVL.

The chain employs TRBV10-2 and TRBJ2-7; the TCRdb call, TRBD2, lacks DNA for checking. This CDR3 comprises 14 residues. The germline gives CDR1 WSHSY, CDR2 SAAADI. This CDR3 reads CASSPLAGVGEQYF.

The chain has TRBV29-1 and TRBJ1-1; TCRdb's D call of TRBD1 is untestable without DNA. This CDR3 comprises 13 residues. Per the germline V gene, CDR1 is SQVTM and CDR2 is ANQGSEA. Here the CDR3 reads CSVEARQGAGAFF. The entire variable domain, with the rest obtained from reference TRBV29-1 and TRBJ1-1, is as follows: SAVISQKPSRDICQRGTSLTIQCQVDSQVTMMFWYRQQPGQSLTLIATANQGSEATYESGFVIDKFPISRPNLTFSTLTVSNMSPEDSSIYLCSVEARQGAGAFFGQGTRLTVV.

The V and J genes are TRBV28 and TRBJ2-3; TCRdb's D call, TRBD2, is unchecked because there is no DNA. The CDR3 contains 16 residues. The germline gives CDR1 MDHEN, CDR2 SYDVKM. The CDR3: CASSSWPSGSTDTQYF.

The chain combines TRBV12-3 or TRBV12-4 with TRBJ1-6. There are 16 residues in the CDR3. This CDR3 reads CASSLGPESTNSPLHF.

This sequence joins TRBV3-1 and TRBJ2-1; TCRdb proposes TRBD2, but this gene call is untestable without DNA. The CDR3 contains 12 residues. The germline CDR1 and CDR2 sequences are LGHDT and YNNKEL (reference sequence). This CDR3 reads CASSQTLAEQFF.

The rearrangement uses TRBV20-1 and TRBJ2-1; TCRdb's D call, TRBD2, is unchecked because there is no DNA. The CDR3 consists of 14 residues. Germline V gene sequence: CDR1 DFQATT, CDR2 SNEGSKA (reference sequence). The CDR3 reads CSARVSGSYNEQFF.

V usage is TRBV7-8 and J usage is TRBJ2-7; TCRdb names TRBD1, which stays unverified in the absence of DNA. The CDR3 is 14 amino acids. Germline-derived CDR1 and CDR2 are SGHVS and FQNEAQ. The CDR3 protein is CASSLLTGGGEQYF.